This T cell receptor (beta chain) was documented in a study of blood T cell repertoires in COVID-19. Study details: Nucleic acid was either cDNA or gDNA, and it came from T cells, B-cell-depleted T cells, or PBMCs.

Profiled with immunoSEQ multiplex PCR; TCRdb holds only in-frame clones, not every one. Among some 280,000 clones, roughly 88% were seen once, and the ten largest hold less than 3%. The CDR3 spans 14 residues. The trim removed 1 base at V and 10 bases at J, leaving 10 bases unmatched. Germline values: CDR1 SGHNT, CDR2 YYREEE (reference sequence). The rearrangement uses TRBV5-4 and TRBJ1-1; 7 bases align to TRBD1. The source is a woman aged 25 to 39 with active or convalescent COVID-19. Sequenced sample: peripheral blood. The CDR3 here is CASSLIHRGGSAFF. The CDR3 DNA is TGTGCCAGCAGCTTGATACATCGAGGGGGCTCAGCTTTCTTT. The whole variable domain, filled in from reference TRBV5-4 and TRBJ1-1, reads ETGVTQSPTHLIKTRGQQVTLRCSSQSGHNTVSWYQQALGQGPQFIFQYYREEENGRGNFPPRFSGLQFPNYSSELNVNALELDDSALYLCASSLIHRGGSAFFGQGTRLTVV.